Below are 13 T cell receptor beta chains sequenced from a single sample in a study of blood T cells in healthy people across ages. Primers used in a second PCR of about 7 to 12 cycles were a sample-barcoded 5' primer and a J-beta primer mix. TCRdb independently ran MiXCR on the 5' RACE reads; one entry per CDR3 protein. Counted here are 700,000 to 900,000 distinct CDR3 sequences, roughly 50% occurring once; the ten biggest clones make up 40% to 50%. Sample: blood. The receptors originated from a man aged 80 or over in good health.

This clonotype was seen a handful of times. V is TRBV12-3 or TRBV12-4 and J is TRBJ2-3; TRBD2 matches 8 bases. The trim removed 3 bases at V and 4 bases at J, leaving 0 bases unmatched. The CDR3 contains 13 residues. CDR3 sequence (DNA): TGTGCCAGCAGTTTCGGGAGGGCAGATACGCAGTATTTT. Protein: CASSFGRADTQYF.

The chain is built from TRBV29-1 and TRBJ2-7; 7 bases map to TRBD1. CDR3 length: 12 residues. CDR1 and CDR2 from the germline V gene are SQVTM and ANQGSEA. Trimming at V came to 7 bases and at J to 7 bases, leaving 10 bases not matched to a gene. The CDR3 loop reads CSARQGLGEQYF. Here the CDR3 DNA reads TGCAGCGCGCGACAGGGTCTAGGGGAGCAGTACTTC.

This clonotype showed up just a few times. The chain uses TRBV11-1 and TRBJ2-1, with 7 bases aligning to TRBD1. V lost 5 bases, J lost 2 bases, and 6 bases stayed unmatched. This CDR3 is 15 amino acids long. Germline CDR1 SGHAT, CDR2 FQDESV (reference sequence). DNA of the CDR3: TGTGCCAGCAGCCCTGACAGGGAAGCCTACAATGAGCAGTTCTTC. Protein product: CASSPDREAYNEQFF.

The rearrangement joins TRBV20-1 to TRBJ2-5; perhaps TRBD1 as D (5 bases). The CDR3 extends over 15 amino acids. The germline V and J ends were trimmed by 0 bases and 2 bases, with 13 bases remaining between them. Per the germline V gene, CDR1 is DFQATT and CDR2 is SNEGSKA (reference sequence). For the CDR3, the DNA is TGCAGTGCTAGAGATTCGAGACAGCTTCAAGAGACCCAGTACTTC. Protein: CSARDSRQLQETQYF.

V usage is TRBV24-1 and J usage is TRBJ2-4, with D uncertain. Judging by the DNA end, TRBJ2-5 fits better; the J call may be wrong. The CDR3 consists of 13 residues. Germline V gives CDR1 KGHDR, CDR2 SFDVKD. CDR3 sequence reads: CATSDSTQETQYF. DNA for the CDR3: TGTGCCACCAGTGACTCAACACAAGAGACCCAGTACTTC.

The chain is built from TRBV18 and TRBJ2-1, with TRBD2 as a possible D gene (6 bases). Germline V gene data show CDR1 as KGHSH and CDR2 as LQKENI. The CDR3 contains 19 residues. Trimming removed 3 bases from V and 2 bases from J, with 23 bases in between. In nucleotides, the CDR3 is TGTGCCAGCTCACCTTCGGGAGAATCCCCTTGGGGTACCTACAATGAGCAGTTCTTC. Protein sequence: CASSPSGESPWGTYNEQFF.

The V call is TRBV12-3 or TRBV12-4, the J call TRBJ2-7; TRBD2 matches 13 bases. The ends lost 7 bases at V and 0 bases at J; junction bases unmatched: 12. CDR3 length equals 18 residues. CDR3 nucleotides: TGTGCCAGCAACACTGGGACTAGCGGGATGCCATTCTCCTACGAGCAGTACTTC. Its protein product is CASNTGTSGMPFSYEQYF.

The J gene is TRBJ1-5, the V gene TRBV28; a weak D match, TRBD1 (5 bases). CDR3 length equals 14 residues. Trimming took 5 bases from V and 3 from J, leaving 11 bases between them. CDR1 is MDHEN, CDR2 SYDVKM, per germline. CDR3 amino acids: CASSVSGYNQPQHF. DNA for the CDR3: TGTGCCAGCAGTGTCTCAGGGTACAATCAGCCCCAGCATTTT.

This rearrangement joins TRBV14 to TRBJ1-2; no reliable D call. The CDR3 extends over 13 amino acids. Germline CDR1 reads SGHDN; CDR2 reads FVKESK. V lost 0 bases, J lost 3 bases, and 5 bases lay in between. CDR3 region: CASSQDLYYGYTF. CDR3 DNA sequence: TGTGCCAGCAGCCAAGATCTCTACTATGGCTACACCTTC.

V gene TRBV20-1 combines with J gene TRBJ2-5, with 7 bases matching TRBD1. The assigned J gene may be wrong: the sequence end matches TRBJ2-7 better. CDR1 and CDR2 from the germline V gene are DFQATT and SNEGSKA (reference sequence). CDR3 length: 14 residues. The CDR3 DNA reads TGCAGTGCTAGGTCCGGGACAGCCCCCTACGAGCAGTACTTC. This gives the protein CSARSGTAPYEQYF.

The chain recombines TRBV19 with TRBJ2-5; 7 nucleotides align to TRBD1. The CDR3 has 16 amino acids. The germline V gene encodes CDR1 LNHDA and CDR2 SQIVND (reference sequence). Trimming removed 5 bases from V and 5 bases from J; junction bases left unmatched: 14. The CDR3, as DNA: TGTGCCAGTAGTGCCCACGGACAGGCTACCACGGAGACCCAGTACTTC. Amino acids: CASSAHGQATTETQYF.

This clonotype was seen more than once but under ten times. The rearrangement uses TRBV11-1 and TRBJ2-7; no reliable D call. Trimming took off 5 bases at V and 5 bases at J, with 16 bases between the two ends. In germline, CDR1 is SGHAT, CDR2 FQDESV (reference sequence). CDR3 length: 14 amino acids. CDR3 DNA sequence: TGTGCCAGCAGCCGTAGATTGGCGACCGACGAGCAGTACTTC. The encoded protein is CASSRRLATDEQYF.

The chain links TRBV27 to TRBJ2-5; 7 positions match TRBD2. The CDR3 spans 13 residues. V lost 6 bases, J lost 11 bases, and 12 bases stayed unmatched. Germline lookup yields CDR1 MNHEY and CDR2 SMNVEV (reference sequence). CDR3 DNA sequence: TGTGCCAGCAGCCGACTGGGAGGGAATGAGCAGTACTTC. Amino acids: CASSRLGGNEQYF.